The 23 T cell receptor beta chains presented below share a single source sample, sequenced in a study of cytomegalovirus exposure and HLA in healthy donors. Amplification used 60 Vbeta primers and 13 Jbeta primers. The protocol was immunoSEQ multiplex PCR, while the TCRdb copy is restricted to in-frame clones and leaves out a portion. The sample has about 160,000 clones; the top ten hold 1.5% to 2%. Sequencing was carried out using PBMCs. All receptors come from a woman aged 45-60 years in good health and CMV-seronegative.

This chain connects TRBV9 to TRBJ2-3, with D possibly TRBD2 on 5 matching bases. Trimming cost V 4 bases and J 6 bases, with 12 bases left between them. This CDR3 spans 13 amino acids. Germline V CDR1 and CDR2: SGDLS, YYNGEE. CDR3 amino acids: CASSNLGGDTQYF. CDR3 nucleotides: TGTGCCAGCAGCAATCTAGGCGGGGATACGCAGTATTTT.

The chain combines TRBV9 with TRBJ1-1, with 8 bases that match TRBD1. Per the germline V gene, CDR1 is SGDLS and CDR2 is YYNGEE. The ends lost 2 bases at V and 10 bases at J; junction bases unmatched: 10. The CDR3 is 14 residues long. The CDR3 nucleotides are TGTGCCAGCAGCGTGGATGACAGGGGACGGGGAGCTTTCTTT. Protein product: CASSVDDRGRGAFF. Full variable domain (rest looked up from reference TRBV9 and TRBJ1-1): DSGVTQTPKHLITATGQRVTLRCSPRSGDLSVYWYQQSLDQGLQFLIQYYNGEERAKGNILERFSAQQFPDLHSELNLSSLELGDSALYFCASSVDDRGRGAFFGQGTRLTVV.

This CDR3 is CAWSVGVTEKLFF. Written as DNA, the CDR3 is TGTGCCTGGAGTGTAGGGGTTACTGAAAAACTGTTTTTT. The genes are TRBV30 and TRBJ1-4; tentative D call: TRBD1 (5 bases). Germline CDR1 and CDR2: GTSNPN and SVGIG (reference sequence). The CDR3 has 13 amino acids. Trimming stripped 0 bases from V and 7 bases from J, with 9 bases between.

The gene calls are TRBV7-9 and TRBJ1-1, with 9 nucleotides matching TRBD1. The V gene end was trimmed by 5 bases and the J gene end by 3 bases; junction bases not matched to a gene: 13. The germline V gene encodes CDR1 SEHNR and CDR2 FQNEAQ (reference sequence). CDR3 length: 17 residues. The CDR3 DNA is TGTGCCAGCAGCCCGGCCGGGACAGGGATTAGGGACACTGAAGCTTTCTTT. It yields the protein CASSPAGTGIRDTEAFF.

The chain uses TRBV5-1 and TRBJ1-2; possible D gene TRBD1, 6 bases. CDR1 and CDR2 from the germline V gene are SGHRS and YFSETQ. The length of the CDR3 is 13 residues. V lost 0 bases to trimming and J lost 8 bases, with 11 bases between them. In nucleotides, the CDR3 is TGCGCCAGCAGCTTGGGCACAGGGAGCGGCTACACCTTC. Translated, it gives CASSLGTGSGYTF. Together with reference TRBV5-1 and TRBJ1-2, the CDR3 gives the full variable domain: KAGVTQTPRYLIKTRGQQVTLSCSPISGHRSVSWYQQTPGQGLQFLFEYFSETQRNKGNFPGRFSGRQFSNSRSEMNVSTLELGDSALYLCASSLGTGSGYTFGSGTRLTVV.

This chain connects TRBV6-6 to TRBJ1-5; TRBD1 might be the D (6 bases). This CDR3 region has 15 residues. CDR1 MNHNY and CDR2 SVGAGI come from the germline V gene (reference sequence). The V end lost 5 bases, the J end lost 4 bases, and 15 bases lay between the germline ends. CDR3 loop: CASSNRAGENQPQHF. Written as DNA, the CDR3 is TGTGCCAGCAGTAACAGGGCAGGGGAGAATCAGCCCCAGCATTTT.

V is TRBV11-3 and J is TRBJ2-3, with D hard to call. This CDR3 is built from 15 residues. Germline V CDR1 and CDR2: SGHNT, YENEEA. Between the trimmed V and J ends, which lost 3 bases and 0 bases, there was a span of 10 bases. The CDR3 sequence is CASSFRSTSTDTQYF. The CDR3, as DNA: TGTGCCAGCAGCTTTCGGAGTACTAGCACAGATACGCAGTATTTT.

The V and J genes are TRBV27 and TRBJ1-2, with TRBD1 matching 7 bases. Looked up from germline, CDR1 is MNHEY and CDR2 is SMNVEV (reference sequence). This CDR3 region has 15 residues. The junction had 11 bases not matched to a gene; V was cut back by 5 bases and J by 5 bases. The CDR3 DNA is TGTGCCAGCAGTCAGCCGGGACAGCACTTTTATGGCTACACCTTC. It yields the protein CASSQPGQHFYGYTF.

This chain links TRBV19 with TRBJ1-5; TRBD1 might be the D (5 bases). Trimming took off 8 bases at V and 0 bases at J, with 8 bases between the two ends. CDR3 length: 13 amino acids. The germline CDR1 and CDR2 sequences are LNHDA and SQIVND (reference sequence). The CDR3 nucleotides are TGTGCCAGTGACAGTTATAGCAATCAGCCCCAGCATTTT. Translated, it gives CASDSYSNQPQHF.

This chain connects TRBV7-3 to TRBJ1-6, with D tentatively TRBD1 (6 bases). V gave up 1 base and J gave up 9 bases, with 13 bases separating them. The germline V gene has CDR1 SGHTA and CDR2 FQGTGA. CDR3 length equals 15 residues. As DNA, the CDR3 is TGTGCCAGCAGCTTAATACTGGGGGCAGCTTCACCCCTCCACTTT. It yields the protein CASSLILGAASPLHF.

The chain combines TRBV7-2 with TRBJ1-3; 9 bases align to TRBD1. CDR1 SGHTA and CDR2 FQGNSA come from the germline V gene. The CDR3 loop spans 17 amino acids. V lost 1 base, J lost 4 bases, and 8 bases stayed unmatched. This chain's CDR3 is CASSLEIGQGNGNTIYF. CDR3 nucleotide sequence: TGTGCCAGCAGCTTAGAAATAGGACAGGGGAACGGAAACACCATATATTTT.

The J gene is TRBJ2-3, the V gene TRBV29-1; 10 nucleotides agree with TRBD2. This CDR3 has 17 residues. Unmatched junction bases numbered 9, after V lost 0 bases and J lost 3 bases. Germline CDR1 is SQVTM and CDR2 is ANQGSEA. Here the CDR3 DNA reads TGCAGCGTTGAAGATCCCTTCCTAGCGGGAGCGACAGATACGCAGTATTTT. Residues: CSVEDPFLAGATDTQYF.

V and J are TRBV19 and TRBJ1-5; perhaps TRBD1 as D (6 bases). Germline-derived CDR1 and CDR2 are LNHDA and SQIVND (reference sequence). Trimming took off 6 bases at V and 3 bases at J, with 18 bases between the two ends. This CDR3 is 16 amino acids long. CDR3 in DNA: TGTGCCAGTAGCCGACGACAGGCTGGTAACAATCAGCCCCAGCATTTT. Its translation is CASSRRQAGNNQPQHF. The whole variable domain, remainder taken from reference TRBV19 and TRBJ1-5, is DGGITQSPKYLFRKEGQNVTLSCEQNLNHDAMYWYRQDPGQGLRLIYYSQIVNDFQKGDIAEGYSVSREKKESFPLTVTSAQKNPTAFYLCASSRRQAGNNQPQHFGDGTRLSIL.

The gene calls are TRBV9 and TRBJ2-7; maybe TRBD2 (6 bases). The germline V gene encodes CDR1 SGDLS and CDR2 YYNGEE. This CDR3 contains 15 residues. Deletions cut 4 bases from V and 6 bases from J, with 20 bases between. CDR3 DNA sequence: TGTGCCAGCAGCCCTAGGGGCAGCGGGCTTAGCGAGCAGTACTTC. Translation: CASSPRGSGLSEQYF. Complete variable domain (other parts from reference TRBV9 and TRBJ2-7): DSGVTQTPKHLITATGQRVTLRCSPRSGDLSVYWYQQSLDQGLQFLIQYYNGEERAKGNILERFSAQQFPDLHSELNLSSLELGDSALYFCASSPRGSGLSEQYFGPGTRLTVT.

The V call is TRBV6-5, the J call TRBJ2-3, with D uncertain. Germline CDR1 MNHEY, CDR2 SVGAGI. V lost 4 bases, J lost 11 bases, and 10 bases lay in between. The length of the CDR3 is 11 residues. This chain's CDR3 is CASSSPLGQYF. In DNA, the CDR3 is TGTGCCAGCAGTTCCCCTCTCGGGCAGTATTTT.

The rearrangement joins TRBV6-1 to TRBJ1-3; 7 bases align to TRBD1. This CDR3 spans 15 amino acids. Trimming took 4 bases from V and 7 from J; bases not matched to a gene: 10. Per the germline V gene, CDR1 is MNHNS and CDR2 is SASEGT. CDR3 coding DNA: TGTGCCAGCAGTGTTTCAGGGGGTGGGCAGAACACCATATATTTT. This encodes CASSVSGGGQNTIYF.

The V and J genes are TRBV2 and TRBJ1-5; D is perhaps TRBD1 (5 bases). V lost 7 bases and J 5 bases, leaving 15 bases between the germline ends. The germline gives CDR1 SNHLY, CDR2 FYNNEI. The CDR3 sequence is 14 residues long. CDR3 residues: CASNQGVDDQPQHF. CDR3 bases: TGTGCCAGCAACCAGGGTGTTGACGATCAGCCCCAGCATTTT.

The chain carries TRBV28 and TRBJ1-1, with TRBD1 identical over 9 bases. Trimming removed 3 bases from V and 3 bases from J; junction bases left unmatched: 14. Germline values: CDR1 MDHEN, CDR2 SYDVKM. The CDR3 length is 18 residues. Here the CDR3 reads CASSFPAPHRGQDTEAFF. The DNA for the CDR3 is TGTGCCAGCAGTTTCCCCGCTCCCCACAGGGGGCAGGACACTGAAGCTTTCTTT. Complete variable domain (other parts from reference TRBV28 and TRBJ1-1): DVKVTQSSRYLVKRTGEKVFLECVQDMDHENMFWYRQDPGLGLRLIYFSYDVKMKEKGDIPEGYSVSREKKERFSLILESASTNQTSMYLCASSFPAPHRGQDTEAFFGQGTRLTVV.

V is TRBV25-1 and J is TRBJ1-1, with 7 bases matching TRBD1. V lost 7 bases and J lost 4; bases outside the gene matches: 3. CDR1 is MGHDK and CDR2 is SYGVNS in the germline V gene. The CDR3 contains 12 residues. The CDR3 loop is CASTQGSTEAFF. CDR3 DNA sequence: TGTGCCAGCACACAGGGGAGCACTGAAGCTTTCTTT.

This chain uses TRBV5-4 with TRBJ2-5, with 9 bases aligning to TRBD1. The CDR3 is 14 residues long. Losses at the gene ends were 3 bases for V and 4 bases for J; bases not matched to a gene: 4. Germline V gives CDR1 SGHNT, CDR2 YYREEE (reference sequence). CDR3 sequence (DNA): TGTGCCAGCAGCTCCGGGACAGGGTTAGAGACCCAGTACTTC. Translation: CASSSGTGLETQYF.

This chain uses TRBV19 with TRBJ1-5, with 7 bases that match TRBD1. CDR1 LNHDA and CDR2 SQIVND come from the germline V gene (reference sequence). The CDR3 has 13 residues. V lost 6 bases and J lost 7; bases outside the gene matches: 6. CDR3 bases: TGTGCCAGTAGGAACCAGGGGGACCAGCCCCAGCATTTT. It specifies CASRNQGDQPQHF.

Regarding this clone: Other nucleotide sequences from this sample produce the same CDR3. This rearrangement joins TRBV6-5 to TRBJ2-7, with TRBD1 identical over 8 bases. The ends lost 5 bases at V and 4 bases at J; junction bases unmatched: 1. Germline CDR1 is MNHEY and CDR2 is SVGAGI. The CDR3 runs 12 residues. This CDR3 is CASSRQGYEQYF. The CDR3 nucleotides read TGTGCCAGCAGTAGACAGGGGTACGAGCAGTACTTC.

This rearrangement joins TRBV7-9 to TRBJ2-1; 8 bases line up with TRBD2. Germline CDR1 is SEHNR and CDR2 is FQNEAQ (reference sequence). The V gene end was trimmed by 3 bases and the J gene end by 6 bases; junction bases not matched to a gene: 4. The CDR3 covers 14 residues. The CDR3: CASSFSGDRNEQFF. For the CDR3, the DNA is TGTGCCAGCAGCTTTAGCGGGGACCGCAATGAGCAGTTCTTC.